This is a list of T cell receptor beta chains from one sample in a study of shared clonotypes between healthy human individuals. Measured with immunoSEQ multiplex PCR; TCRdb has only the in-frame clones, and not every one. The sample yields some 1.4 million clones, around 97% seen once. The sequenced sample was naive CD4+ T cells sorted from blood. The receptor set was obtained from a young man in good health. Both conserved end residues are part of each CDR3. Each record gives: CDR3 length, D gene, V gene, clone size, J gene, CDR3 DNA, CDR3 protein. D genes are given only for firm matches. Clone size is not always given. Where it is, it says once, few, many or a class for expanded clones.

>14|NA|TRBV7-2|once|TRBJ1-1
TGTGCCAGCAGCTTAGTAAATGTGAACACTGAAGCTTTCTTT
CASSLVNVNTEAFF
>14|NA|TRBV7-9|NA|TRBJ2-3
TGTGCCAGCAGCGCGGACATAAGCACAGATACGCAGTATTTT
CASSADISTDTQYF
>17|TRBD2|TRBV4-2|NA|TRBJ2-3
TGTGCCAGCAGCCAAGCTCCGAGCGGGAGTAGCACAGATACGCAGTATTTT
CASSQAPSGSSTDTQYF
>15|NA|TRBV5-6|NA|TRBJ2-2
TGTGCCAGCAGCTTAATCGGGGATTTCACCGGGGAGCTGTTTTTT
CASSLIGDFTGELFF
>12|NA|TRBV7-9|NA|TRBJ2-7
TGTGCCAGCAGCTTAAACGGCTACGAGCAGTACTTC
CASSLNGYEQYF
>16|NA|TRBV13|NA|TRBJ2-1
TGTGCCAGCAGCTTAGTGGGCGGGCTCAACTACAATGAGCAGTTCTTC
CASSLVGGLNYNEQFF
>16|TRBD1|TRBV5-5|NA|TRBJ1-4
TGTGCCAGCAGCTTACCACAGGGGGGTGTTTATGAAAAACTGTTTTTT
CASSLPQGGVYEKLFF
>17|TRBD1|TRBV10-3|NA|TRBJ1-3
TGTGCCATCAGTGGCTCCGCGGGACAGCGCTCTGGAAACACCATATATTTT
CAISGSAGQRSGNTIYF
>14|NA|TRBV2|NA|TRBJ2-7
TGTGCCAGCAGTGTAGAGGGGCAGTCCTACGAGCAGTACTTC
CASSVEGQSYEQYF
>15|NA|TRBV5-1|NA|TRBJ2-7
TGCGCCAGCAGCTATACGGGACTCCCCTCCTACGAGCAGTACTTC
CASSYTGLPSYEQYF
>15|TRBD2|TRBV6-5|NA|TRBJ2-7
TGTGCCAGCAGTTACGGGGTAGCGGGAGTTAAGAGTCAGTACTTC
CASSYGVAGVKSQYF
>14|NA|TRBV10-3|NA|TRBJ2-7
TGTGCCATCAGTGAAGGGACAATAGGCTACGAGCAGTACTTC
CAISEGTIGYEQYF
>15|TRBD1|TRBV19|NA|TRBJ2-7
TGTGCCAGTAGTACCAGGGACAGCTCTTCCTACGAGCAGTACTTC
CASSTRDSSSYEQYF
>15|NA|TRBV18|NA|TRBJ2-1
TGTGCCAGCTCACCAGCGCCCGACAGGTACAATGAGCAGTTCTTC
CASSPAPDRYNEQFF
>16|NA|TRBV4-3|NA|TRBJ2-1
TGCGCCAGCAGCCAAGATTTGGCAGGCTCCTACAATGAGCAGTTCTTC
CASSQDLAGSYNEQFF
>9|TRBD2|TRBV30|NA|TRBJ2-1
TGTGCCTGTAGCGGGAGTCCGTTCTTC
CACSGSPFF
>14|TRBD2|TRBV7-6|NA|TRBJ2-3
TGTGCCAGCAGCACTAGCGGGGACACAGATACGCAGTATTTT
CASSTSGDTDTQYF
>12|NA|TRBV6-5|NA|TRBJ2-7
TGTGCCAGCAGTAATACGCAATCCGAGCAGTACTTC
CASSNTQSEQYF
>12|NA|TRBV5-4|NA|TRBJ2-1
TGTGCCAGCAGCTTGACGGACAATGAGCAGTTCTTC
CASSLTDNEQFF
>15|NA|TRBV6-5|NA|TRBJ1-3
TGTGCCAGCAGTTACGCCCGTGGGAAAGGAAACACCATATATTTT
CASSYARGKGNTIYF
>16|NA|TRBV2|NA|TRBJ2-1
TGTGCCAGTTACCTAGGGGGGACAGTCTCCTACAATGAGCAGTTCTTC
CASYLGGTVSYNEQFF
>16|NA|TRBV5-1|NA|TRBJ1-1
TGCGCCAGCAGCTTCCGGGTGCTCCAGAGGGACACTGAAGCTTTCTTT
CASSFRVLQRDTEAFF
>15|NA|TRBV7-2|NA|TRBJ2-2
TGTGCCAGCAGCTTTATTCTAGCAGGCACCGGGGAGCTGTTTTTT
CASSFILAGTGELFF
>13|NA|TRBV11-3|NA|TRBJ1-1
TGTGCCAGCAGCTTTGGAGCGAACACTGAAGCTTTCTTT
CASSFGANTEAFF
>12|NA|TRBV19|NA|TRBJ2-1
TGTGCCAGTAGTATAGCCTACAATGAGCAGTTCTTC
CASSIAYNEQFF
>14|TRBD1|TRBV7-2|few|TRBJ2-7
TGTGCCAGCATCCCAGACAGGGGGGCCTACGAGCAGTACTTC
CASIPDRGAYEQYF
>16|TRBD1|TRBV6-1|NA|TRBJ2-2
TGTGCCAGCAGTGGACGGACAGGGGGCGACACCGGGGAGCTGTTTTTT
CASSGRTGGDTGELFF
>16|NA|TRBV9|NA|TRBJ2-2
TGTGCCAGCAGCGTAGGAGTTAGCGGGAACACCGGGGAGCTGTTTTTT
CASSVGVSGNTGELFF
>15|NA|TRBV5-1|few|TRBJ1-2
TGCGCCAGCAGCTTGGCTCCTAACAGGGACTATGGCTACACCTTC
CASSLAPNRDYGYTF
>16|TRBD1|TRBV28|NA|TRBJ1-5
TGTGCCAGCAGTTCGACAGGGAGAAGAGGAAATCAGCCCCAGCATTTT
CASSSTGRRGNQPQHF
>16|NA|TRBV4-2|once|TRBJ2-7
TGTGCCAGCAGCCAAGATTTGACGGTCCCCTATTACGAGCAGTACTTC
CASSQDLTVPYYEQYF
>14|NA|TRBV13|NA|TRBJ2-3
TGTGCCAGCAGCTCCACCTCAAGCACAGATACGCAGTATTTT
CASSSTSSTDTQYF
>14|NA|TRBV5-4|once|TRBJ2-5
TGTGCCAGCAGCGGCGGAGTGCTCCAAGAGACCCAGTACTTC
CASSGGVLQETQYF
>17|TRBD1|TRBV6-1|NA|TRBJ2-7
TGTGCCAGCAGTGACCTCGACAGGGGGCGTAGTTCCTACGAGCAGTACTTC
CASSDLDRGRSSYEQYF
>11|NA|TRBV5-1|NA|TRBJ2-7
TGCGCCACCGCAAGACCATACGAGCAGTACTTC
CATARPYEQYF
>15|NA|TRBV9|once|TRBJ2-5
TGTGCCAGCAGCGTAATCCCGGACAGTCAAGAGACCCAGTACTTC
CASSVIPDSQETQYF